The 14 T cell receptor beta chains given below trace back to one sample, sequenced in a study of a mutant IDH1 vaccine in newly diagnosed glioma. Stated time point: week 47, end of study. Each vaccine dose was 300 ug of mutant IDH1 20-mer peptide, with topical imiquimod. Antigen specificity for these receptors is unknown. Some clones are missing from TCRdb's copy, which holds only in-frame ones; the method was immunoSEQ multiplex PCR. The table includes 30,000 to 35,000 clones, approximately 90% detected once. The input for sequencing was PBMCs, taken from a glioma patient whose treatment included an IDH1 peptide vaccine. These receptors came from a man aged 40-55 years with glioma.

The CDR3 DNA reads TGCGCCAGCAGCCTTGGACTAGCGGAGGATACGCAGTATTTT. Its translation is CASSLGLAEDTQYF. This chain uses TRBV5-1 with TRBJ2-3; 10 bases are shared with TRBD2. The CDR3 runs 14 residues. From germline, CDR1 is SGHRS and CDR2 YFSETQ. V shed 4 bases, J shed 6 bases, and the junction held 5 bases outside the gene matches.

The CDR3 DNA follows: TGCGCCAGCACCTTACCCGGGTCCCGAGAAGCTTTCTTT. This sequence encodes CASTLPGSREAFF. V usage is TRBV5-1 and J usage is TRBJ1-1, with no clear D. The ends were cut back, 6 bases at V and 8 bases at J, with 17 bases in the middle. The length of the CDR3 is 13 residues. Germline V gives CDR1 SGHRS, CDR2 YFSETQ.

The CDR3 bases are TGTGCCAGCAGCTTATCGGGACTAGCGGGTGGGGAGCAGTACTTC. It encodes CASSLSGLAGGEQYF. The J gene is TRBJ2-7, the V gene TRBV11-2, with 12 bases matching TRBD2. Germline trimming cut 2 bases from V and 7 bases from J; bases unmatched to any gene: 6. Germline values: CDR1 SGHAT, CDR2 FQNNGV. The CDR3 contains 15 residues.

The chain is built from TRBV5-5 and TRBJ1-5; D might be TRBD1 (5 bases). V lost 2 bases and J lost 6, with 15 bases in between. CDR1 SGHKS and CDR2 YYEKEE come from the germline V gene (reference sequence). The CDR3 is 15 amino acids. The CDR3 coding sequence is TGTGCCAGCAGCTTAGAAGCTCAGGGCGGTCAGCCCCAGCATTTT. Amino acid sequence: CASSLEAQGGQPQHF.

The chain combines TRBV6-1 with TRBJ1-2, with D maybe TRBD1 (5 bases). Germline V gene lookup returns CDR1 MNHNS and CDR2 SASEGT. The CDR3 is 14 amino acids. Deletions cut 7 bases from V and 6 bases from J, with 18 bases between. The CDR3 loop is CASTPQVQANGYTF. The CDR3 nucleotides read TGTGCCAGCACCCCTCAGGTACAGGCGAATGGCTACACCTTC.

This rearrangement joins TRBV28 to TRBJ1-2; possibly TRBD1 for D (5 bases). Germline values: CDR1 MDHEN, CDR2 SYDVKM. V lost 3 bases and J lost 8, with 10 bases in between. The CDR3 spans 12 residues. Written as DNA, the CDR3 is TGTGCCAGCAGTTTTAGGGGTGGAGGCTACACCTTC. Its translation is CASSFRGGGYTF.

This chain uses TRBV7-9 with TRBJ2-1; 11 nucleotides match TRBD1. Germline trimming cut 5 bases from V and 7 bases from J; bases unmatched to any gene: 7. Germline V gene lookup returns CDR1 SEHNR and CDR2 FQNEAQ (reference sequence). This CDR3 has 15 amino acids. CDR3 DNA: TGTGCCAGCAGCCGGGGGACAGGGGGAGGGAATGAGCAGTTCTTC. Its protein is CASSRGTGGGNEQFF.

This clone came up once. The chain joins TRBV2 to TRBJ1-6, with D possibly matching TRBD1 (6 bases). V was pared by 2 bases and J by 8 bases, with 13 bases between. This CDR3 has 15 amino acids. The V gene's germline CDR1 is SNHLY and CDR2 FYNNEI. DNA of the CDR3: TGTGCCAGCAGTGAATGGGGAAAGGGGGATTCACCCCTCCACTTT. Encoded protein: CASSEWGKGDSPLHF.

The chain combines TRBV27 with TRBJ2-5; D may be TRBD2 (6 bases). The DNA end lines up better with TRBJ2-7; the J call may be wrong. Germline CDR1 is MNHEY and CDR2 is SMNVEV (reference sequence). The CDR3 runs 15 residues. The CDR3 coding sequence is TGTGCCAGCAGTTTATGGGCCGGGAGTGGCTACGAGCAGTACTTC. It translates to CASSLWAGSGYEQYF.

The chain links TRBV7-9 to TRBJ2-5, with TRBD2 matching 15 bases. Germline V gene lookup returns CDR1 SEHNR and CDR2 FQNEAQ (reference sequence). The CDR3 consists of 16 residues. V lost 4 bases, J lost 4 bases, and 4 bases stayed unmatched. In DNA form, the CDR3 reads TGTGCCAGCAGCTCGGGACTAGCGGGGGGTCCAGAGACCCAGTACTTC. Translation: CASSSGLAGGPETQYF.

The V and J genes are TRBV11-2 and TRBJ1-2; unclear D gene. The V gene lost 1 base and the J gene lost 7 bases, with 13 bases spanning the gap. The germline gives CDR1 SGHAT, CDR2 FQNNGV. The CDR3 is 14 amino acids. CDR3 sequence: CASSLAGAPGGYTF. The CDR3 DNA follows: TGTGCCAGCAGCTTAGCGGGAGCCCCTGGTGGCTACACCTTC.

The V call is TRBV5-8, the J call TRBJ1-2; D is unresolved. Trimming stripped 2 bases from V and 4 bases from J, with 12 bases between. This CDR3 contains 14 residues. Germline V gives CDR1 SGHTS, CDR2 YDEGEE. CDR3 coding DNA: TGTGCCAGCAGCTTCTGGACGGAACTCTATGGCTACACCTTC. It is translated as CASSFWTELYGYTF. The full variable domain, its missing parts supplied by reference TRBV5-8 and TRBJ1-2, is EAGVTQSPTHLIKTRGQQATLRCSPISGHTSVYWYQQALGLGLQFLLWYDEGEERNRGNFPPRFSGRQFPNYSSELNVNALELEDSALYLCASSFWTELYGYTFGSGTRLTVV.

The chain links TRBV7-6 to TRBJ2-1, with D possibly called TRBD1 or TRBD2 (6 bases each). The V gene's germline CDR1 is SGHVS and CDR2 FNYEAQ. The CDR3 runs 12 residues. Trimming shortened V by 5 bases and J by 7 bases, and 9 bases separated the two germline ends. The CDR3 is CASSGGGNEQFF. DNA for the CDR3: TGTGCCAGCAGCGGAGGGGGGAATGAGCAGTTCTTC.

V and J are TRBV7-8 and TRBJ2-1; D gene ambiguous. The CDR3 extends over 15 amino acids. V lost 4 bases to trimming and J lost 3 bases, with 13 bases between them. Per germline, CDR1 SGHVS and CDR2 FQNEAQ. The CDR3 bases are TGTGCCAGCAGCTCCTTCTTGGGGAACTACAATGAGCAGTTCTTC. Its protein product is CASSSFLGNYNEQFF.